These 22 T cell receptor beta chains were sequenced from one sample in a study of cytomegalovirus exposure and HLA in healthy donors. Primers for the PCR totalled 60 Vbeta and 13 Jbeta. TCRdb's copy holds only in-frame clones and misses some; the assay was immunoSEQ multiplex PCR. Here the sample spans fewer than 200,000 clones, approximately 80% being singletons. The sample comprised PBMCs. The receptor source for this set is a woman younger than 35 in good health and CMV-seronegative.

The V and J genes are TRBV15 and TRBJ1-1, with D hard to call. Germline assignment: CDR1 LNHNV and CDR2 YYDKDF (reference sequence). The germline V and J ends were trimmed by 3 bases and 3 bases, with 11 bases remaining between them. This CDR3 region has 14 residues. The CDR3 spells CATSSEGGYTEAFF. As DNA, the CDR3 is TGTGCCACCAGCAGCGAGGGAGGGTACACTGAAGCTTTCTTT.

This chain uses TRBV15 with TRBJ1-5, with D tentatively TRBD1 (5 bases). The CDR3 extends over 15 amino acids. V was cut by 0 bases and J by 3 bases, with 9 bases left in between. Germline CDR1 reads LNHNV; CDR2 reads YYDKDF (reference sequence). The CDR3 DNA follows: TGTGCCACCAGCAGAGACAGGGTGAACAATCAGCCCCAGCATTTT. This gives the protein CATSRDRVNNQPQHF.

The chain links TRBV7-6 to TRBJ2-1, with 7 bases that match TRBD2. The CDR3 runs 18 residues. Germline loops: CDR1 SGHVS, CDR2 FNYEAQ. The trim removed 1 base at V and 3 bases at J, leaving 12 bases unmatched. CDR3 sequence reads: CASSLVSGIQYGYNEQFF. In DNA, the CDR3 is TGTGCCAGCAGCTTAGTAAGCGGGATTCAGTATGGCTACAATGAGCAGTTCTTC.

This clone was counted only a few times. V is TRBV7-2 and J is TRBJ2-1; D might be TRBD1 (6 bases). Per the germline V gene, CDR1 is SGHTA and CDR2 is FQGNSA. This CDR3 has 14 amino acids. The V end was cut by 3 bases, the J end by 4 bases, with 10 bases between. CDR3 bases: TGTGCCAGCAGCTTCCGGACAGATTACAATGAGCAGTTCTTC. Encoded protein: CASSFRTDYNEQFF.

CDR3 amino acids: CASSSLGRASEQYF. The CDR3 DNA reads as TGTGCCAGCAGCTCGCTGGGCAGGGCTTCCGAGCAGTACTTC. The J gene is TRBJ2-7, the V gene TRBV7-2; maybe TRBD1 (5 bases). V was clipped by 4 bases and J by 6 bases, with 16 bases between them. Per germline, CDR1 SGHTA and CDR2 FQGNSA. The CDR3 extends over 14 amino acids. Drawing the rest from reference TRBV7-2 and TRBJ2-7, the complete variable domain is GAGVSQSPSNKVTEKGKDVELRCDPISGHTALYWYRQSLGQGLEFLIYFQGNSAPDKSGLPSDRFSAERTGGSVSTLTIQRTQQEDSAVYLCASSSLGRASEQYFGPGTRLTVT.

This clone was recorded once. The genes are TRBV5-4 and TRBJ2-1; D is unresolved. The CDR3 sequence is 15 residues long. Trimming took 2 bases from V and 0 from J, leaving 9 bases between them. Germline values: CDR1 SGHNT, CDR2 YYREEE (reference sequence). The CDR3 here is CASSFTPSSYNEQFF. Here the CDR3 DNA reads TGTGCCAGCAGCTTCACGCCGAGCTCCTACAATGAGCAGTTCTTC.

This rearrangement joins TRBV12-5 to TRBJ2-3, with D possibly being TRBD1 (6 bases). Germline V gene sequence: CDR1 LGHNT, CDR2 FRNRAP. With 1 base removed from V and 4 bases from J, the gap between germline ends came to 15 bases. This CDR3 has 16 amino acids. The CDR3 DNA reads TGTGCTAGTGGTTTGGGCCTACAGGGTGGGTCAGATACGCAGTATTTT. It translates to CASGLGLQGGSDTQYF.

The rearrangement uses TRBV6-1 and TRBJ1-4, with TRBD1 identical over 7 bases. The V gene's germline CDR1 is MNHNS and CDR2 SASEGT. The length of the CDR3 is 17 residues. Losses at the gene ends were 1 base for V and 8 bases for J; bases not matched to a gene: 13. The CDR3 sequence: CASSEGQGLRDSEKLFF. DNA of the CDR3: TGTGCCAGCAGTGAAGGCCAGGGTCTCCGGGACAGCGAAAAACTGTTTTTT.

Remarks on this clone: The sample holds other DNA sequences that translate to the same CDR3. The J gene is TRBJ1-1, the V gene TRBV4-1; possibly TRBD1 for D (6 bases). V was cut by 3 bases and J by 1 base, with 15 bases left in between. The CDR3 runs 16 residues. Germline V gives CDR1 MGHRA, CDR2 YSYEKL. CDR3 loop: CASSQDRARGNTEAFF. The CDR3 nucleotides read TGCGCCAGCAGCCAGGATCGGGCCAGGGGGAACACTGAAGCTTTCTTT.

The chain joins TRBV28 to TRBJ1-1, with D possibly TRBD1 on 6 matching bases. This CDR3 is built from 12 residues. The V gene lost 2 bases and the J gene lost 7 bases, with 8 bases spanning the gap. Germline V gene sequence: CDR1 MDHEN, CDR2 SYDVKM. The chain's CDR3 is CASSLIGGEAFF. The CDR3 DNA sequence: TGTGCCAGCAGTTTAATAGGGGGTGAAGCTTTCTTT.

The chain uses TRBV6-1 and TRBJ1-1, with 7 bases that match TRBD1. Trimming at V came to 6 bases and at J to 6 bases, leaving 10 bases not matched to a gene. CDR1 MNHNS and CDR2 SASEGT come from the germline V gene. This CDR3 comprises 14 residues. CDR3 sequence: CASRVTGTSAEAFF. For the CDR3, the DNA is TGTGCCAGCAGGGTGACAGGGACCTCCGCTGAAGCTTTCTTT.

This chain connects TRBV19 to TRBJ1-4, with D unresolved. This CDR3 contains 12 residues. The germline gives CDR1 LNHDA, CDR2 SQIVND (reference sequence). V lost 4 bases and J 8 bases, leaving 8 bases between the germline ends. The CDR3 DNA sequence: TGTGCCAGTAGTAGCAAGCGGGAAAAACTGTTTTTT. Its protein product is CASSSKREKLFF.

The V gene is TRBV4-1, the J gene TRBJ2-7; possibly TRBD1 for D (5 bases). CDR1 and CDR2 from the germline V gene are MGHRA and YSYEKL. The CDR3 has 13 amino acids. V was pared by 1 base and J by 5 bases, with 9 bases between. For the CDR3, the DNA is TGCGCCAGCAGCCAAGTGTTAGGGGACGAGCAGTACTTC. Its protein is CASSQVLGDEQYF.

The rearrangement joins TRBV6-1 to TRBJ2-1; D not certain. Germline CDR1 MNHNS, CDR2 SASEGT. This CDR3 has 12 amino acids. V dropped 4 bases and J dropped 10 bases, with 11 bases sitting between them. This CDR3 is CASSASRSEQFF. Here the CDR3 DNA reads TGTGCCAGCAGTGCGAGTCGGTCGGAGCAGTTCTTC.

The CDR3 reads CASSLGDRGLVDEQYF. DNA of the CDR3: TGCGCCAGCAGCTTGGGGGACAGGGGACTTGTGGACGAGCAGTACTTC. The chain joins TRBV5-1 to TRBJ2-7, with TRBD1 matching 10 bases. Germline CDR1 SGHRS, CDR2 YFSETQ. This CDR3 is 16 amino acids long. The J segment lost 5 bases and the V segment lost 0 bases, leaving 8 bases of the junction unmatched. The full variable domain, completed using reference TRBV5-1 and TRBJ2-7, is KAGVTQTPRYLIKTRGQQVTLSCSPISGHRSVSWYQQTPGQGLQFLFEYFSETQRNKGNFPGRFSGRQFSNSRSEMNVSTLELGDSALYLCASSLGDRGLVDEQYFGPGTRLTVT.

The chain couples TRBV28 to TRBJ2-1; tentatively, D is TRBD2 (6 bases). Germline lookup yields CDR1 MDHEN and CDR2 SYDVKM. The CDR3 runs to 16 residues. V was pared by 2 bases and J by 3 bases, with 14 bases between. The CDR3 DNA reads TGTGCCAGCAGTTTAGTCCAGCCCGGGGGCTACAATGAGCAGTTCTTC. Protein sequence: CASSLVQPGGYNEQFF.

V is TRBV2 and J is TRBJ2-5, with D unresolved. CDR3 length: 12 residues. Trimming cost V 7 bases and J 1 base, with 7 bases left between them. Germline V lookup: CDR1 SNHLY, CDR2 FYNNEI. The CDR3 protein is CASNFVQETQYF. CDR3 nucleotides: TGTGCCAGCAATTTCGTCCAAGAGACCCAGTACTTC.

This clone appeared once. This chain links TRBV5-1 with TRBJ2-2; 11 bases agree with TRBD2. Germline trimming cut 1 base from V and 6 bases from J; bases unmatched to any gene: 8. From germline, CDR1 is SGHRS and CDR2 YFSETQ. This CDR3 region has 17 residues. The CDR3 loop is CASSLSLAGGVAGELFF. The CDR3 coding sequence is TGCGCCAGCAGCTTGAGCCTAGCGGGAGGAGTAGCCGGGGAGCTGTTTTTT.

The V and J genes are TRBV28 and TRBJ1-5, with D possibly matching TRBD1 (6 bases). Per the germline V gene, CDR1 is MDHEN and CDR2 is SYDVKM. The CDR3 loop spans 16 amino acids. Trimming took off 4 bases at V and 4 bases at J, with 17 bases between the two ends. The CDR3 coding sequence is TGTGCCAGCAGTTACTCGACAGGTTATTCAAATCAGCCCCAGCATTTT. This translates into CASSYSTGYSNQPQHF.

A word on this clone: An end of the junction differs from the germline gene, which may be a read error. The chain couples TRBV19 to TRBJ2-3; 8 nucleotides agree with TRBD2. Germline assignment: CDR1 LNHDA and CDR2 SQIVND (reference sequence). This CDR3 is built from 19 residues. The CDR3 here is CASSSLPGLGITSIDTQYF. The CDR3 DNA reads TGTGCCAGTAGTTCTTTGCCGGGACTAGGCATAACTAGCATAGATACGCAGTATTTT. The full variable domain, with the rest looked up from reference TRBV19 and TRBJ2-3, is DGGITQSPKYLFRKEGQNVTLSCEQNLNHDAMYWYRQDPGQGLRLIYYSQIVNDFQKGDIAEGYSVSREKKESFPLTVTSAQKNPTAFYLCASSSLPGLGITSIDTQYFGPGTRLTVL.

The rearrangement uses TRBV7-9 and TRBJ2-1, with 7 bases lining up with TRBD1. The CDR3 contains 15 residues. CDR1 is SEHNR, CDR2 FQNEAQ, per germline (reference sequence). After removal of 3 bases from V and 2 bases from J, the junction contained 4 bases not matched to a gene. Written as DNA, the CDR3 is TGTGCCAGCAGCTTTTCCACAGGGGCCTACAATGAGCAGTTCTTC. This sequence encodes CASSFSTGAYNEQFF.

This clone came up a few times. This rearrangement joins TRBV4-3 to TRBJ2-1; TRBD2 aligns across 9 bases. The V gene end was trimmed by 2 bases and the J gene end by 7 bases; junction bases not matched to a gene: 9. The CDR3 covers 16 residues. Germline CDR1 reads LGHNA; CDR2 reads YSLEER. The CDR3 sequence is CASSQSPSGKDNEQFF. CDR3 coding DNA: TGCGCCAGCAGCCAATCGCCTAGCGGGAAGGATAATGAGCAGTTCTTC.